The next 25 T cell receptor beta chains were all read from a single sample in a study of CD8 T cells in ankylosing spondylitis. TCRdb reprocessed the 5' RACE reads with MiXCR, giving one entry per CDR3 protein. Altogether approximately 35,000 distinct CDR3 sequences are present, 14% being singletons, with the ten largest covering 30% to 40%. The specimen sequenced was blood. These receptors all come from a male donor with ankylosing spondylitis or in good health (not recorded which).

V gene TRBV27 combines with J gene TRBJ2-7, with D tentatively TRBD1 (5 bases). Germline loops: CDR1 MNHEY, CDR2 SMNVEV (reference sequence). V was trimmed by 2 bases and J by 4 bases, leaving 15 bases between them. The CDR3 spans 15 residues. In DNA form, the CDR3 reads TGTGCCAGCAGTTTACCACGGACACGGATGTACGAGCAGTACGTC. Its protein is CASSLPRTRMYEQYV.

This clonotype came up a few times. CDR3 amino acids: CASSGIRKEQFF. CDR3 sequence (DNA): TGTGCCAGCAGTGGAATCAGGAAGGAGCAGTTCTTC. The genes are TRBV6-2 or TRBV6-3 and TRBJ2-1; D remains unclear. The CDR3 is 12 amino acids. In germline, CDR1 is MNHEY, CDR2 SVGEGT. V was clipped by 5 bases and J by 10 bases, with 12 bases between them.

The chain employs TRBV7-9 and TRBJ1-6; D gene ambiguous. This CDR3 contains 15 residues. Germline V gene lookup returns CDR1 SEHNR and CDR2 FQNEAQ (reference sequence). The V and J ends lost 5 bases and 3 bases respectively, with 11 bases between them. CDR3 in amino acids: CASSPGSVYNSPLHF. As DNA, the CDR3 is TGTGCCAGCAGCCCTGGGTCGGTCTATAATTCACCCCTCCACTTT. The full variable domain, completed using reference TRBV7-9 and TRBJ1-6, is DTGVSQNPRHKITKRGQNVTFRCDPISEHNRLYWYRQTLGQGPEFLTYFQNEAQLEKSRLLSDRFSAERPKGSFSTLEIQRTEQGDSAMYLCASSPGSVYNSPLHFGNGTRLTVT.

Of note for this clonotype: One end of the junction fails to match germline, which may point to a read error. V gene TRBV19 combines with J gene TRBJ2-2; 13 positions agree with TRBD2. The CDR3 is made up of 19 amino acids. Germline CDR1 is LNHDA and CDR2 is SQIVND (reference sequence). DNA for the CDR3: TGTGCCAGTAGTCGACGACTAGCGGGGGGCCTTGCGAACACCGGGGAGCTGCTTTTT. As protein: CASSRRLAGGLANTGELLF.

The V call is TRBV3-1, the J call TRBJ2-7; TRBD1 aligns across 8 bases. The CDR3 is 14 amino acids. The trim removed 0 bases at V and 6 bases at J, leaving 4 bases unmatched. From germline, CDR1 is LGHDT and CDR2 YNNKEL (reference sequence). The CDR3 region has the DNA TGTGCCAGCAGCCAAGAGGACAGGGCGGGCGAGCAGTACGTC. Amino acids: CASSQEDRAGEQYV.

The chain recombines TRBV20-1 with TRBJ2-7; D is undetermined. V was shortened by 5 bases and J by 1 base, with 15 bases between the two germline ends. Germline V gene sequence: CDR1 DFQATT, CDR2 SNEGSKA (reference sequence). The CDR3 is made up of 14 amino acids. As DNA, the CDR3 is TGCAGTGCTTTTACCATAGAAAGTTCCTACGAGCAGTACTTC. It translates to CSAFTIESSYEQYF.

V gene TRBV28 combines with J gene TRBJ2-7; 7 nucleotides align to TRBD1. The V gene end was trimmed by 6 bases and the J gene end by 2 bases; junction bases not matched to a gene: 7. The CDR3 runs to 14 residues. Germline values: CDR1 MDHEN, CDR2 SYDVKM. The CDR3 DNA reads TGTGCCAGCAGCCCTTTAGGGGGCCCCTACGAGCAGTACTTC. Amino acid sequence: CASSPLGGPYEQYF.

The chain couples TRBV28 to TRBJ2-3; no clear D. Germline CDR1 reads MDHEN; CDR2 reads SYDVKM. The CDR3 runs 19 residues. Trimming shortened V by 6 bases and J by 5 bases, and 30 bases separated the two germline ends. CDR3 sequence (DNA): TGTGCCAGCAGAATGGGCGGTGTCGGTTTGGTTAGTAATCAAGATACGCAGTATTTT. This gives the protein CASRMGGVGLVSNQDTQYF.

V and J are TRBV28 and TRBJ2-2; TRBD2 agrees at 10 bases. The V segment lost 4 bases and the J segment 1 base; nucleotides outside the gene matches: 3. From germline, CDR1 is MDHEN and CDR2 SYDVKM. This CDR3 has 16 residues. DNA of the CDR3: TGTGCCAGCAGTTCACCTAGCGGGGGGAACACCGGGGAGCTGTTTTTT. Translating gives CASSSPSGGNTGELFF.

This clonotype came up a few times. This chain links TRBV6-5 with TRBJ1-4; D unresolved. Trimming removed 4 bases at V and 3 bases at J, with 12 bases between. CDR3 length: 15 residues. Germline CDR1 is MNHEY and CDR2 is SVGAGI. The chain's CDR3 is CASSWAFTANEKLFF. The CDR3 nucleotides are TGTGCCAGCAGTTGGGCATTTACCGCTAATGAAAAACTGTTTTTT.

The chain joins TRBV5-6 to TRBJ2-2; TRBD2 agrees at 8 bases. The ends lost 0 bases at V and 4 bases at J; junction bases unmatched: 8. This CDR3 contains 17 residues. Germline-derived CDR1 and CDR2 are SGHDT and YYEEEE. CDR3 nucleotides: TGTGCCAGCAGCTTGGCCTCGGGGGGGGCGACCACCGGGGAGCTGTTTTTT. Protein product: CASSLASGGATTGELFF. Full variable domain (remainder filled in from reference TRBV5-6 and TRBJ2-2): DAGVTQSPTHLIKTRGQQVTLRCSPKSGHDTVSWYQQALGQGPQFIFQYYEEEERQRGNFPDRFSGHQFPNYSSELNVNALLLGDSALYLCASSLASGGATTGELFFGEGSRLTVL.

In this sample, this clonotype turned up many times. The chain recombines TRBV2 with TRBJ2-1; D is perhaps TRBD1 (6 bases). The CDR3 contains 15 residues. Per germline, CDR1 SNHLY and CDR2 FYNNEI. V lost 0 bases, J lost 4 bases, and 10 bases lay in between. For the CDR3, the DNA is TGTGCCAGCAGTGAAGCGCAGGGGCGGTACAATGAGCAGTTCTTC. Amino acid sequence: CASSEAQGRYNEQFF.

J is TRBJ2-1 and V is TRBV12-3 or TRBV12-4; D is ambiguous. Between the trimmed V and J ends, which lost 6 bases and 8 bases, there was a span of 11 bases. There are 12 residues in the CDR3. CDR3 DNA: TGTGCCAGCAGGTTCTCCGCAGATGAGCAGTTCTTC. Translating it yields CASRFSADEQFF.

This chain connects TRBV14 to TRBJ2-1, with 11 bases identical to TRBD2. The CDR3 totals 14 residues. Germline V gene sequence: CDR1 SGHDN, CDR2 FVKESK. Losses at the gene ends were 4 bases for V and 9 bases for J; bases not matched to a gene: 5. The CDR3 nucleotides read TGTGCCAGCAGCCGATCGGGACTAGCGGCTGAGCAGTTCTTC. As protein: CASSRSGLAAEQFF.

This clonotype has just a few counts. This chain joins TRBV7-2 and TRBJ1-5, with TRBD1 as a possible D gene (5 bases). CDR3 length: 17 amino acids. Germline assignment: CDR1 SGHTA and CDR2 FQGNSA. V was pared by 2 bases and J by 2 bases, with 16 bases between. The CDR3 sequence: CASSLIFPMGGNQPQHF. The CDR3, as DNA: TGTGCCAGCAGCTTAATTTTTCCTATGGGGGGCAATCAGCCCCAGCATTTT. Full variable domain (remainder filled in from reference TRBV7-2 and TRBJ1-5): GAGVSQSPSNKVTEKGKDVELRCDPISGHTALYWYRQSLGQGLEFLIYFQGNSAPDKSGLPSDRFSAERTGGSVSTLTIQRTQQEDSAVYLCASSLIFPMGGNQPQHFGDGTRLSIL.

The gene calls are TRBV5-1 and TRBJ2-3, with D perhaps TRBD2 (5 bases). Trimming took off 1 base at V and 6 bases at J, with 9 bases between the two ends. The CDR3 has 13 residues. Germline V gene data show CDR1 as SGHRS and CDR2 as YFSETQ. The CDR3 DNA reads TGCGCCAGCAGCTTGCAAACGGGGGATACGCAGTATTTT. As protein: CASSLQTGDTQYF.

This sequence joins TRBV7-9 and TRBJ2-3; D might be TRBD1 (6 bases). The CDR3 is 14 amino acids. Germline CDR1 reads SEHNR; CDR2 reads FQNEAQ (reference sequence). V lost 5 bases and J 4 bases, leaving 13 bases between the germline ends. The CDR3 DNA sequence: TGTGCCAGCAGCGAGGGGGTAATCGCAGATACGCAGTATTTT. Translation gives CASSEGVIADTQYF. Variable domain in full (rest from reference TRBV7-9 and TRBJ2-3): DTGVSQNPRHKITKRGQNVTFRCDPISEHNRLYWYRQTLGQGPEFLTYFQNEAQLEKSRLLSDRFSAERPKGSFSTLEIQRTEQGDSAMYLCASSEGVIADTQYFGPGTRLTVL.

The chain carries TRBV9 and TRBJ2-3, with 8 bases identical to TRBD2. Per the germline V gene, CDR1 is SGDLS and CDR2 is YYNGEE. The J segment lost 4 bases and the V segment lost 0 bases, leaving 4 bases of the junction unmatched. The CDR3 loop spans 15 amino acids. CDR3 sequence reads: CASSVGGTRADTQYF. CDR3 coding DNA: TGTGCCAGCAGCGTAGGGGGGACTAGAGCAGATACGCAGTATTTT.

The J gene is TRBJ2-2, the V gene TRBV7-2; TRBD1 is a possible D gene (5 bases). CDR1 is SGHTA, CDR2 FQGNSA, per germline. CDR3 length equals 14 residues. The V gene lost 1 base and the J gene lost 4 bases, with 7 bases spanning the gap. The CDR3 spells CASSLGQTTGELFF. The CDR3 nucleotides read TGTGCCAGCAGCTTAGGACAGACCACCGGGGAGCTGTTTTTT.

The rearrangement uses TRBV7-2 and TRBJ1-1; D gene ambiguous. CDR1 and CDR2 from the germline V gene are SGHTA and FQGNSA. This CDR3 comprises 13 residues. The ends were cut back, 5 bases at V and 1 base at J, with 8 bases in the middle. In DNA, the CDR3 is TGTGCCAGCAGCCTCTCCGAGAACACTGAAGCTTTCTTT. Protein: CASSLSENTEAFF.

This clonotype turned up a few times. The chain uses TRBV7-8 and TRBJ2-2; D is undetermined. The ends were cut back, 0 bases at V and 11 bases at J, with 13 bases in the middle. The germline CDR1 and CDR2 sequences are SGHVS and FQNEAQ. This CDR3 spans 14 amino acids. The CDR3, as DNA: TGTGCCAGCAGCTTAGCGCGTCAATGGGCCGAGCTGTTTTTT. Protein sequence: CASSLARQWAELFF.

This clonotype occurred a few times. The genes are TRBV7-6 and TRBJ2-5; the D gene could be TRBD1 or TRBD2 (5 bases each). The CDR3 is made up of 15 amino acids. V was pared by 5 bases and J by 5 bases, with 18 bases between. Germline CDR1 SGHVS, CDR2 FNYEAQ. The CDR3 protein is CASSRDWGSAETQYF. In DNA, the CDR3 is TGTGCCAGCAGCCGCGATTGGGGGAGTGCGGAGACCCAGTACTTC.

This clonotype was seen only a few times. The J gene is TRBJ2-3, the V gene TRBV20-1, with TRBD2 identical over 9 bases. Germline assignment: CDR1 DFQATT and CDR2 SNEGSKA (reference sequence). The junction had 11 bases not matched to a gene; V was cut back by 5 bases and J by 5 bases. CDR3 size: 15 residues. CDR3 coding DNA: TGCAGTGCTGGGGTTAGCGGGGGCTTAGGAGATACGCAGTATTTT. Amino acids: CSAGVSGGLGDTQYF.

This clonotype turned up a few times. The chain is built from TRBV12-3 or TRBV12-4 and TRBJ2-1; D gene unclear. V was pared by 0 bases and J by 0 bases, with 12 bases between. The length of the CDR3 is 17 residues. CDR3 amino acids: CASSLASRLSSYNEQFF. The CDR3 DNA reads TGTGCCAGCAGTTTAGCGTCGAGACTTAGCTCCTACAATGAGCAGTTCTTC.

This clonotype appeared many times. The J gene is TRBJ1-5, the V gene TRBV28, with D hard to call. V was trimmed by 6 bases and J by 4 bases, leaving 7 bases between them. The germline V gene has CDR1 MDHEN and CDR2 SYDVKM. This CDR3 has 12 residues. The CDR3 DNA reads as TGTGCCAGCAGAGGCTCGAATCAGCCCCAGCATTTT. Amino acids: CASRGSNQPQHF.